One sample yielded the 2 T cell receptor beta chains listed below, sequenced in a study of shared clonotypes between healthy human individuals. Data came from immunoSEQ multiplex PCR; TCRdb stores just in-frame clones and leaves some out. The profile shows 2 million to 3 million clones, 80% to 95% of them singletons. Sequencing was performed on naive CD4+ T cells from PBMCs. Subset meaning: CD45RA+ positively selected. The receptors were sampled from a man between 18 and 35 years old in good health. Some clones in this sample may be carry-over from other donors' samples.

The chain has TRBV2 and TRBJ2-7, with D maybe TRBD1 (6 bases). The length of the CDR3 is 13 residues. Trimming pared 6 bases from V and 2 bases from J, leaving 11 bases between. From germline, CDR1 is SNHLY and CDR2 FYNNEI. CDR3 sequence: CASRATGTYEQYF. In DNA, the CDR3 is TGTGCCAGCAGAGCGACAGGAACCTACGAGCAGTACTTC.

The gene calls are TRBV7-3 and TRBJ2-3; 8 bases agree with TRBD1. Unmatched junction bases numbered 10, after V lost 5 bases and J lost 3 bases. The CDR3 is 16 residues long. Germline CDR1 and CDR2: SGHTA and FQGTGA. The CDR3 is CASSLAGGAVTDTQYF. In nucleotides, the CDR3 is TGTGCCAGCAGCCTAGCAGGGGGCGCCGTGACAGATACGCAGTATTTT.